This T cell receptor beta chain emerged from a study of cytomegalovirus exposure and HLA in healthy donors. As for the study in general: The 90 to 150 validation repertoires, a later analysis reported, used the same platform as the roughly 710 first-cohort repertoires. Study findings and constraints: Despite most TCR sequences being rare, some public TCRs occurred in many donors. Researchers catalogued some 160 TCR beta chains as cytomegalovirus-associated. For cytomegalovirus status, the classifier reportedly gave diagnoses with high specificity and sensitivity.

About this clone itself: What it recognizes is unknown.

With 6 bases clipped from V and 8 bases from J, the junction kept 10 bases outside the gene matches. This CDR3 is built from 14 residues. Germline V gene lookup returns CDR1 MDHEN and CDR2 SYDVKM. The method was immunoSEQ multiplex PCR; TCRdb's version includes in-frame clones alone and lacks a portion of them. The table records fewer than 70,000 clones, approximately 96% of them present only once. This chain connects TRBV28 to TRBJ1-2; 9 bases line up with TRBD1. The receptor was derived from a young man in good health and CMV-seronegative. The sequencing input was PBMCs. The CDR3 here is CASSLTGQGMGYTF. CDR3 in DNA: TGTGCCAGCAGCCTAACGGGACAGGGTATGGGCTACACCTTC.